Detailed here is one T cell receptor (beta chain). The antigen is undetermined. The sample originates from a study of CD8 T cells in ankylosing spondylitis. Study-wide results and limits: Those disease-linked clones were CD8+; they were also relatively rare in peripheral blood.

The CDR3 extends over 12 amino acids. The germline gives CDR1 SGHAT, CDR2 FQNNGV. Trimming pared 4 bases from V and 6 bases from J, leaving 10 bases between. TCRdb recomputed calls from the 5' RACE reads with MiXCR, one row per CDR3 protein. The sample yields 350,000 to 450,000 distinct CDR3 sequences, approximately 20% seen once. The V call is TRBV11-2, the J call TRBJ2-7; D is possibly TRBD1 (5 bases). The sample taken for sequencing was blood, either unsorted or a sorted T cell fraction (not recorded which). The TCR originated in a male donor with ankylosing spondylitis or in good health (not recorded which). Here the CDR3 DNA reads TGTGCCAGCAGCTCGATGGACACCGAGCAGTACTTC. It specifies CASSSMDTEQYF.